These 5 T cell receptor beta chains came from one sample sequenced in a study of cytomegalovirus exposure and HLA in healthy donors. Amplification used 60 Vbeta primers and 13 Jbeta primers. Sequenced by immunoSEQ multiplex PCR; TCRdb stores in-frame clones only, minus some. Found here are hundreds of thousands of clones, around 80% of them singletons; the top ten hold 2.9%. Sequenced: PBMCs. These receptors were taken from a man between 25 and 39 years old in good health and CMV-seronegative.

The chain joins TRBV18 to TRBJ1-1, with D perhaps TRBD1 (6 bases). V gave up 3 bases and J gave up 3 bases, with 11 bases separating them. CDR3 length equals 14 residues. Germline V CDR1 and CDR2: KGHSH, LQKENI. The CDR3: CASSPDRPDTEAFF. The CDR3 DNA follows: TGTGCCAGCTCACCGGACAGACCAGACACTGAAGCTTTCTTT.

Remarks on this clone: Other DNA sequences in the sample encode the same CDR3. V usage is TRBV5-4 and J usage is TRBJ2-3; 13 nucleotides align to TRBD2. The CDR3 sequence is 15 residues long. With V trimmed by 2 bases and J by 3 bases, 0 bases remained unmatched. Germline V lookup: CDR1 SGHNT, CDR2 YYREEE (reference sequence). CDR3 in amino acids: CASSLLAGGTDTQYF. The CDR3 DNA follows: TGTGCCAGCAGCTTACTAGCGGGGGGGACAGATACGCAGTATTTT.

J is TRBJ2-3 and V is TRBV11-3, with D possibly TRBD2 on 5 matching bases. This CDR3 spans 15 amino acids. From germline, CDR1 is SGHNT and CDR2 YENEEA. The V gene lost 3 bases and the J gene lost 7 bases, with 17 bases spanning the gap. The CDR3 bases are TGTGCCAGCAGCTTCTTTTTAGGGAGTTTAAATACGCAGTATTTT. Amino acid sequence: CASSFFLGSLNTQYF.

In its sample, this clone was seen a few times. The V call is TRBV5-1, the J call TRBJ1-1; TRBD1 might be the D (5 bases). This CDR3 spans 14 amino acids. Germline CDR1 reads SGHRS; CDR2 reads YFSETQ. V shed 4 bases and J shed 5 bases, with 15 bases lying between them. The DNA of the CDR3 is TGCGCCAGCAGCCCCGGGGGGTTTCGGACTGAAGCTTTCTTT. Translated: CASSPGGFRTEAFF.

The V call is TRBV9, the J call TRBJ2-1; 9 bases are a match to TRBD2. Germline V lookup: CDR1 SGDLS, CDR2 YYNGEE. V gave up 4 bases and J gave up 5 bases; unmatched junction bases: 7. The CDR3 is 15 residues long. CDR3 in DNA: TGTGCCAGCAGCTTATTAGCGGGGGTCGACAATGAGCAGTTCTTC. Residues: CASSLLAGVDNEQFF.